The 5 T cell receptor beta chains listed next were all sequenced from one sample in a study of cytotoxic CD8 clonotypes in ibrutinib-treated CLL. Produced via immunoSEQ multiplex PCR; TCRdb's table is partial and in-frame only. The sample has about 63,000 clones, more than 70% seen once. The sample here was PBMCs, taken after 12 months of ibrutinib treatment. These receptors were obtained from a human donor with chronic lymphocytic leukemia.

V gene TRBV18 combines with J gene TRBJ2-5; D possibly corresponds to TRBD2 (5 bases). Germline CDR1 is KGHSH and CDR2 is LQKENI. The germline V and J ends were trimmed by 5 bases and 5 bases, with 12 bases remaining between them. This CDR3 has 13 amino acids. CDR3 in amino acids: CASSKTREETQYF. The CDR3 DNA is TGTGCCAGCTCAAAAACAAGGGAGGAGACCCAGTACTTC.

The chain employs TRBV15 and TRBJ1-3, with D hard to call. CDR3 size: 15 residues. CDR1 is LNHNV, CDR2 YYDKDF, per germline (reference sequence). V was cut by 0 bases and J by 0 bases, with 6 bases left in between. The CDR3 here is CATSRDQNSGNTIYF. CDR3 in DNA: TGTGCCACCAGCAGAGACCAAAACTCTGGAAACACCATATATTTT.

This clone has just a few counts. The V call is TRBV7-2, the J call TRBJ1-3; 8 bases fit TRBD1. Germline lookup yields CDR1 SGHTA and CDR2 FQGNSA. CDR3 size: 16 residues. V lost 5 bases to trimming and J lost 0 bases; unmatched junction nucleotides: 6. The CDR3 region has the DNA TGTGCCAGCAGCCCTAACAGGGGGAACTCTGGAAACACCATATATTTT. Translating it yields CASSPNRGNSGNTIYF.

The V and J genes are TRBV6-1 and TRBJ2-3; D gene ambiguous. The CDR3 extends over 17 amino acids. Germline CDR1 is MNHNS and CDR2 is SASEGT. V was pared by 1 base and J by 1 base, with 15 bases between. In nucleotides, the CDR3 is TGTGCCAGCAGTGAAGATAACAGCGCGTTGGGCACAGATACGCAGTATTTT. Translation gives CASSEDNSALGTDTQYF.

The genes are TRBV11-2 and TRBJ2-7, with 12 positions matching TRBD2. The CDR3 runs 14 residues. V shed 6 bases, J shed 4 bases, and the junction held 4 bases outside the gene matches. Germline CDR1 reads SGHAT; CDR2 reads FQNNGV. In DNA form, the CDR3 reads TGTGCCAGCAGGGCTAGCGGGAGGGCTTACGAGCAGTACTTC. It encodes CASRASGRAYEQYF.